This T cell receptor (beta chain) was sequenced during a study of blood T cell repertoires in COVID-19. Across the whole study: Acute-phase and convalescent COVID-19 samples originated in the United States, Italy and Spain. PBMCs, B-cell-depleted T cells, or T cells were the source of the cDNA or gDNA that made up the material.

The germline V gene encodes CDR1 GTSNPN and CDR2 SVGIG (reference sequence). The V segment lost 1 base and the J segment 3 bases; nucleotides outside the gene matches: 3. The CDR3 length is 14 residues. Under the authors' procedure: From reference gene primer amplification, estimates of nucleated cell counts were derived. The method was immunoSEQ multiplex PCR; TCRdb's version includes in-frame clones alone and lacks a portion of them. Clonal size and the V and J genes are those of that table, whereas D and trimming came from the DNA. Counted here are more than 200,000 clones, approximately 80% occurring once; the ten biggest clones make up more than 25%.

Source material: peripheral blood. V and J are TRBV30 and TRBJ1-5, with 7 bases aligning to TRBD1. This clonotype originated in a man aged 35 to 55 with acute or convalescent COVID-19. The CDR3: CAWSAGTDNQPQHF. In DNA form, the CDR3 reads TGTGCCTGGAGTGCCGGGACAGACAATCAGCCCCAGCATTTT.